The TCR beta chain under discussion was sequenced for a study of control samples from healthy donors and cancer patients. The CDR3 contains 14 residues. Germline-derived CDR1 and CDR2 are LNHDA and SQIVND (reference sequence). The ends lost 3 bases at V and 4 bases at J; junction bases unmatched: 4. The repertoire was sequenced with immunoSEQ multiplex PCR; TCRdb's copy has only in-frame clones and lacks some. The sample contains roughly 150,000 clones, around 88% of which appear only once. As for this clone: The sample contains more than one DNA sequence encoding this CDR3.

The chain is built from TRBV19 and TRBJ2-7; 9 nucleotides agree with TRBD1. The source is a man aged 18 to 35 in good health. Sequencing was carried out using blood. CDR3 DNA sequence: TGTGCCAGTAGTATGGGGACAGGGAGATACGAGCAGTACTTC. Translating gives CASSMGTGRYEQYF.